This note documents a single T cell receptor (beta chain) sequence. A J-beta primer mix and a sample-barcoded 5' primer were used in a second PCR of roughly 7 to 12 cycles. TCRdb reprocessed the 5' RACE reads via MiXCR and lists one record per CDR3 protein. Among about 1,400,000 distinct CDR3 sequences listed, 59% were seen once. This record belongs to a study of blood T cells in healthy people across ages. Trimming removed 2 bases from V and 7 bases from J, with 18 bases in between. Germline CDR1 MGHRA, CDR2 YSYEKL. This CDR3 comprises 15 residues. The sequencing input was blood. The rearrangement links TRBV4-1 to TRBJ2-7; D uncertain. The TCR originated in a man between 18 and 29 years old in good health. The CDR3 region has the DNA TGCGCCAGCAGCCAAACTGACGCGCTACTTGGAGAGCAGTACTTC. As protein: CASSQTDALLGEQYF.